Below, 7 T cell receptor beta chains from the same sample are listed, as sequenced in a study of blood T cell repertoires in COVID-19. Clones were read by immunoSEQ multiplex PCR, and TCRdb kept only the in-frame ones, dropping some. The table includes some 500,000 clones, roughly 89% detected once. The sequencing input was peripheral blood. These receptors were obtained from a woman between 50 and 59 years old with COVID-19, enrolled during active disease.

This clone has a single count. V usage is TRBV19 and J usage is TRBJ1-2; D perhaps matches TRBD1 (5 bases). The CDR3 covers 14 residues. Between the trimmed V and J ends, which lost 3 bases and 2 bases, there was a span of 10 bases. Germline V CDR1 and CDR2: LNHDA, SQIVND (reference sequence). The CDR3 bases are TGTGCCAGTAGTATTGTCTCAGGGAACTATGGCTACACCTTC. Translation: CASSIVSGNYGYTF.

The chain joins TRBV4-1 to TRBJ2-1; TRBD2 matches 12 bases. V shed 5 bases and J 4 bases; nucleotides not matched to a gene: 3. This CDR3 contains 15 residues. Germline V gene sequence: CDR1 MGHRA, CDR2 YSYEKL. The chain's CDR3 is CASSLTSGGYNEQFF. The CDR3 DNA reads as TGCGCCAGCAGCTTGACTAGCGGGGGTTACAATGAGCAGTTCTTC.

V is TRBV18 and J is TRBJ2-3, with 10 bases aligning to TRBD1. The ends lost 4 bases at V and 4 bases at J; junction bases unmatched: 8. The germline V gene has CDR1 KGHSH and CDR2 LQKENI. The CDR3 totals 16 residues. The CDR3 is CASSLPGTGAPDTQYF. CDR3 sequence (DNA): TGTGCCAGCTCACTTCCCGGGACAGGGGCCCCAGATACGCAGTATTTT.

This sequence joins TRBV19 and TRBJ2-5; D is ambiguous. The V gene's germline CDR1 is LNHDA and CDR2 SQIVND (reference sequence). The V end was cut by 3 bases, the J end by 2 bases, with 10 bases between. The CDR3 loop spans 14 amino acids. CDR3 DNA sequence: TGTGCCAGTAGTATTCGCCCCGGTCAAGAGACCCAGTACTTC. Residues: CASSIRPGQETQYF.

V usage is TRBV11-2 and J usage is TRBJ1-3, with D possibly matching TRBD1 (6 bases). CDR1 and CDR2 from the germline V gene are SGHAT and FQNNGV. CDR3 length: 14 residues. V lost 5 bases to trimming and J lost 0 bases, with 8 bases between them. CDR3 nucleotide sequence: TGTGCCAGCAGCACAGGGCCCTCTGGAAACACCATATATTTT. It specifies CASSTGPSGNTIYF.

The gene calls are TRBV4-1 and TRBJ2-3, with 9 bases fitting TRBD2. V lost 4 bases, J lost 3 bases, and 5 bases stayed unmatched. Germline V lookup: CDR1 MGHRA, CDR2 YSYEKL. There are 15 residues in the CDR3. The CDR3 DNA is TGCGCCAGCAGCCCGCGGGGGGGCCTAACAGATACGCAGTATTTT. It encodes CASSPRGGLTDTQYF.

The V and J genes are TRBV6-6 and TRBJ2-7; no clear D. V gave up 4 bases and J gave up 3 bases, with 4 bases separating them. CDR3 length: 11 amino acids. Germline lookup yields CDR1 MNHNY and CDR2 SVGAGI (reference sequence). In DNA, the CDR3 is TGTGCCAGCAGTTCCCTCTACGAGCAGTACTTC. Its protein is CASSSLYEQYF.